A selection of T cell receptor beta chains follows, all from one sample in a study of post-analysis software for immune sequencing data. Each CDR3 protein gets one entry after TCRdb re-called the PCR reads with MiXCR. The sample carries 380,000 or so distinct CDR3 sequences, approximately 33% recorded once. Material for sequencing was blood. The receptors were gathered from a girl between 10 and 17 years old with multiple sclerosis. CDR3s include the opening cysteine and the closing phenylalanine or tryptophan. D genes are given only for firm matches.

J gene,D gene,CDR3 length,V gene,CDR3 protein
TRBJ1-5,TRBD1,15,TRBV7-2,CASSSRQGWDQPQHF
TRBJ1-1,TRBD1,13,TRBV7-3,CASAGQQGTEAFF
TRBJ1-5,TRBD1,16,TRBV12-3/TRBV12-4,CASSYGGQVNNQPQHF
TRBJ1-5,TRBD1,13,TRBV7-2,CASSLRGNRPQHF
TRBJ2-5,TRBD2,18,TRBV12-3/TRBV12-4,CASSLPWDGLAGLETQYF
TRBJ2-4,NA,19,TRBV6-9,CARSECQGGFGLAKNIQYF
TRBJ1-2,NA,14,TRBV21-1,CASSKGRGRGGYTF
TRBJ2-5,TRBD2,17,TRBV7-9,CASSFPGLAGGQETQYF
TRBJ2-3,TRBD2,17,TRBV4-1,CASSQDPASGETDTQYF
TRBJ1-4,NA,13,TRBV12-3/TRBV12-4,CASSLSLKEKLFF
TRBJ2-1,NA,13,TRBV7-2,CASSWDTNNEQFF
TRBJ2-5,TRBD1,13,TRBV6-2/TRBV6-3,CASRGTGQETQYF
TRBJ2-1,NA,15,TRBV7-2,CASSPLGTGYNEQFF
TRBJ1-2,NA,14,TRBV4-2,CASSQAISSYGYTF
TRBJ2-3,TRBD2,16,TRBV2,CASSERRGTLGDTQYF
TRBJ2-1,NA,13,TRBV9,CASSVVGSGEQFF
TRBJ2-2,NA,15,TRBV24-1,CATSDGQGFTGELFF
TRBJ2-7,NA,15,TRBV6-5,CASRTRVDGSYEQYF
TRBJ1-6,TRBD1,16,TRBV20-1,CSAKDRGSSYNSPLHF
TRBJ2-3,NA,12,TRBV20-1,CSARVGADTQYF
TRBJ2-1,TRBD2,17,TRBV9,CASSFRLAGSSYNEQFF
TRBJ2-1,NA,13,TRBV20-1,CSATAVDYNEQFF
TRBJ2-1,TRBD1,19,TRBV7-6,CASSISTGGGRSSYNEQFF
TRBJ1-2,NA,16,TRBV6-5,CASSYSNRRRNYGYTF
TRBJ2-5,TRBD2,15,TRBV7-2,CASSLTSGGAETQYF
TRBJ1-1,NA,15,TRBV25-1,CASSENRGVNTEAFF
TRBJ2-1,TRBD2,14,TRBV5-1,CASSLAGGVDEQFF
TRBJ2-1,NA,13,TRBV9,CASSVRSHNEQFF
TRBJ2-6,TRBD1,19,TRBV6-2/TRBV6-3,CASSSRPGQGSGGANVLTF
TRBJ2-7,TRBD2,12,TRBV20-1,CSAAASGGIQYF
TRBJ2-7,TRBD2,17,TRBV28,CASSASYSSGGDYEQYF
TRBJ2-3,TRBD2,16,TRBV7-8,CASSPSLAGGTDTQYF
NA,TRBD2,15,TRBV9,CASSPRTSGGFEQYF
TRBJ2-1,NA,15,TRBV5-1,CASSRRQPSYNEQFF
TRBJ2-5,NA,13,TRBV21-1,CASSPKTGSEQYF
TRBJ1-1,NA,14,TRBV7-2,CASSFRQQNTEAFF
TRBJ2-1,NA,14,TRBV20-1,CSAPRATSRNEQFF
TRBJ1-6,NA,15,TRBV4-1,CASSSEGSGYSPLHF
TRBJ1-5,TRBD1,16,TRBV28,CASSPAGQVGGQPQHF
TRBJ2-5,TRBD2,15,TRBV6-1,CASRGRAGGRETQYF
TRBJ2-5,NA,11,TRBV5-1,CASSFKETQYF
TRBJ1-2,NA,13,TRBV9,CASSVTLNYGYTF
TRBJ2-3,TRBD2,18,TRBV11-2,CASSLDSGLAGLTDTQYF
NA,NA,15,TRBV3-1,CASSQGRHPGETQYF
TRBJ2-3,TRBD2,18,TRBV20-1,CSARLPGLASGSTDTQYF
TRBJ2-1,NA,13,TRBV7-3,CASSSPPRNEQFF
TRBJ2-5,TRBD1,15,TRBV5-1,CASSGTGTGVETQYF
TRBJ2-2,NA,16,TRBV7-2,CASRARVAGDTGELFF
TRBJ2-3,NA,13,TRBV6-5,CASSYKEADTQYF
TRBJ1-5,NA,15,TRBV2,CASSEHGQFNQPQHF
TRBJ2-1,NA,16,TRBV6-1,CASTPWGASSYNEQFF
TRBJ2-6,NA,16,TRBV7-9,CASSSGSFSGANVLTF
TRBJ1-4,NA,13,TRBV3-1,CASSPRRGEKLFF
TRBJ2-1,TRBD1,13,TRBV5-1,CASSLDRGDEQFF
TRBJ2-7,NA,16,TRBV4-1,CASSQEGKGVPLEQYF
TRBJ2-3,NA,14,TRBV29-1,CSVVDRPGPDTQYF
TRBJ2-3,NA,18,TRBV6-5,CASSYRARVPYSTDTQYF
TRBJ2-3,NA,16,TRBV10-3,CAISESFLGGTDTQYF
TRBJ1-5,TRBD1,17,TRBV28,CASSPGVRQGMNQPQHF